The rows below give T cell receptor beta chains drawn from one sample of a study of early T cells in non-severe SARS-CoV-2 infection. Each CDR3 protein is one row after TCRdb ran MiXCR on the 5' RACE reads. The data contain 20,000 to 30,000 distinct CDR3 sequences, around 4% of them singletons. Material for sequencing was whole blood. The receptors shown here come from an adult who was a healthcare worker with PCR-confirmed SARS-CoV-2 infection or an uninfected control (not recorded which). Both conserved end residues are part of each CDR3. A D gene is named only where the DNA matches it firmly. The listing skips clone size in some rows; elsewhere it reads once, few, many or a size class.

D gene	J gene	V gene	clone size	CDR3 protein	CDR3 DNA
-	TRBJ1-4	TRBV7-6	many	CASSLGGTDLEKLFF	TGTGCCAGCAGCTTAGGAGGGACGGACCTTGAAAAACTGTTTTTT
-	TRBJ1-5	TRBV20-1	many	CSAILAGGNQPQHF	TGCAGTGCTATTCTAGCGGGGGGCAATCAGCCCCAGCATTTT
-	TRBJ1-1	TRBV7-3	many	CASSSRGRTEAFF	TGTGCCAGCAGCTCCAGGGGTAGGACTGAAGCTTTCTTT
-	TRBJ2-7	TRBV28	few	CASRGAPPSYEQYF	TGTGCCAGCAGGGGGGCCCCGCCCTCCTACGAGCAGTACTTC
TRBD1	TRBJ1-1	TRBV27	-	CASRGQGNTEAFF	TGTGCCAGCAGGGGACAGGGGAACACTGAAGCTTTCTTT
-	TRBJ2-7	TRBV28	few	CASSPPRTVTYEQYF	TGTGCCAGCAGTCCACCCCGGACGGTAACCTACGAGCAGTACTTC
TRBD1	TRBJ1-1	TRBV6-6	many	CASSPRTGVGTEAFF	TGTGCCAGCAGTCCGCGGACAGGGGTTGGCACTGAAGCTTTCTTT
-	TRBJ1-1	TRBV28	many	CASSGPNTEAFF	TGTGCCAGCTCGGGACCGAACACTGAAGCTTTCTTT
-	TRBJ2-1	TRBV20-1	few	CSASGSSYNEQFF	TGCAGTGCTAGCGGAAGCTCCTACAATGAGCAGTTCTTC
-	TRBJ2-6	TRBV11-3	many	CASSLSGAGANVLTF	TGTGCCAGCAGCTTATCCGGGGCTGGGGCCAACGTCCTGACTTTC
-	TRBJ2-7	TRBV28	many	CASIPGGFYEQYF	TGTGCCAGCATACCGGGGGGCTTCTACGAGCAGTACTTC
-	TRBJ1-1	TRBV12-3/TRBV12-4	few	CASSNTRGAFF	TGTGCCAGCAGCAATACACGGGGAGCTTTCTTT
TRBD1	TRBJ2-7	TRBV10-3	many	CAISGDRGVSYEQYF	TGTGCCATCAGTGGGGACAGGGGGGTATCCTACGAGCAGTACTTC
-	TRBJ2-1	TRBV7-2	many	CASSLEGGNEQFF	TGTGCCAGCAGCTTAGAAGGAGGGAATGAGCAGTTCTTC
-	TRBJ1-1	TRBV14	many	CASSQDLESEAFF	TGTGCCAGCAGCCAAGATCTTGAGTCTGAAGCTTTCTTT
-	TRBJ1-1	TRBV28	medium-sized	CASSLNAGYTEAFF	TGTGCCAGCAGTTTAAACGCAGGGTACACTGAAGCTTTCTTT
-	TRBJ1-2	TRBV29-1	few	CSASQGTNYGYTF	TGCAGCGCATCACAGGGAACTAACTATGGCTACACCTTC
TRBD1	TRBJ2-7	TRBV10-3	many	CAISAPGGDRGDEQYF	TGTGCCATCAGTGCTCCTGGGGGGGACAGGGGCGACGAGCAGTACTTC
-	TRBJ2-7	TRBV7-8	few	CASSLVTLAGEQYF	TGTGCCAGCAGCTTAGTGACGTTGGCGGGGGAGCAGTACTTC
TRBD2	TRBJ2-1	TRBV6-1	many	CASSERRGGRSYNEQFF	TGTGCCAGCAGTGAAAGGAGGGGCGGGAGGTCTTACAATGAGCAGTTCTTC
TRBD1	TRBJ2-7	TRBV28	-	CASTVDRVVGEQYF	TGTGCCAGCACCGTGGACAGGGTCGTGGGAGAGCAGTACTTC
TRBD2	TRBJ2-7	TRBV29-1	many	CSVGRRLAGPGEQYF	TGCAGCGTTGGAAGGCGACTAGCGGGCCCCGGGGAGCAGTACTTC
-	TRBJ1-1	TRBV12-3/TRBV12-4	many	CASSSPPNGDTEAFF	TGTGCCAGCAGTTCCCCACCAAACGGGGACACTGAAGCTTTCTTT
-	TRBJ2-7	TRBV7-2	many	CASSRDLSSYEQYF	TGTGCCAGCAGCCGGGACTTGAGCTCCTACGAGCAGTACTTC
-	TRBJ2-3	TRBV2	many	CASGQGRFTDTQYF	TGTGCCAGCGGCCAGGGAAGGTTCACAGATACGCAGTATTTT
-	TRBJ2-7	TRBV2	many	CASADLYEQYF	TGTGCCAGCGCCGACTTATACGAGCAGTACTTC
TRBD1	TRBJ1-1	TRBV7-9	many	CASSIEPTGGTEAFF	TGTGCCAGCAGCATAGAACCCACAGGGGGCACTGAAGCTTTCTTT